The source of this T cell receptor (beta chain) is a study of T cell responses to AZD1222 COVID-19 vaccine. Points from the study as a whole: Clonal diversity may have been underestimated in mostly white British donors. None of the repertoires were sampled until the peak T cell response had passed. Spike-specific TCR depth and breadth grew after two AZD1222 doses. As reported, nearly half of all spike-specific TCRs target variant regions that are unmutated.

In the case of this clone: Its antigen remains unidentified.

Assay used: immunoSEQ multiplex PCR; TCRdb lists only in-frame clones, some missing. The sample yields some 140,000 clones, approximately 85% seen once. V gave up 5 bases and J gave up 5 bases; unmatched junction bases: 4. This CDR3 has 15 amino acids. The germline V gene has CDR1 SNHLY and CDR2 FYNNEI. This chain joins TRBV2 and TRBJ1-6; TRBD1 matches at 9 bases. This specimen consisted of peripheral blood, obtained 28 days after the second AZD1222 dose. This clonotype was obtained from an adult who received the AZD1222 COVID-19 vaccine. The CDR3 loop reads CASSHRDRDNSPLHF. The CDR3 nucleotides are TGTGCCAGCAGTCACCGGGACAGGGATAATTCACCCCTCCACTTT.